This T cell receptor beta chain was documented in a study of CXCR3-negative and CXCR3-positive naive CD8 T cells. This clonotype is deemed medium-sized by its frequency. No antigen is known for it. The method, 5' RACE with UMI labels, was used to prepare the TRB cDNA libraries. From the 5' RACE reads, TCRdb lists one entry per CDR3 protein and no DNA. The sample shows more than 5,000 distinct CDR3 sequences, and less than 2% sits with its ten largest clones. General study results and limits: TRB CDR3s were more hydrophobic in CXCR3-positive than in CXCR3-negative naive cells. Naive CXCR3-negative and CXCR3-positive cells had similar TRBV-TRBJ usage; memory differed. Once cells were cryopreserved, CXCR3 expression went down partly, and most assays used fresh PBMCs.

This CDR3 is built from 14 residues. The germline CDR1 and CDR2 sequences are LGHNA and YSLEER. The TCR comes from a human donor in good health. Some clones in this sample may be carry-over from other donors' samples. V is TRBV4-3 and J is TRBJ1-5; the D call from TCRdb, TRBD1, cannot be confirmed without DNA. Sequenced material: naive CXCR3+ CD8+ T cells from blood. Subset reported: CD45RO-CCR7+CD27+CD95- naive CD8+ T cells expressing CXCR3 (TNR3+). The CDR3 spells CASSPWAENQPQHF.